Shown below are 24 T cell receptor beta chains from a single sample sequenced in a study of blood T cells in healthy people across ages. With a J-beta primer mix and a sample-barcoded 5' primer, a second PCR ran about 6 to 11 cycles. TCRdb ran MiXCR on the 5' RACE reads and lists one entry per CDR3 protein. The repertoire includes 1 million to 1.2 million distinct CDR3 sequences, roughly two fifths of them detected once, and about an eighth sits in the top ten. Sequences were obtained from blood. These receptors all come from a man aged 18 to 29 in good health.

This chain joins TRBV20-1 and TRBJ2-7, with 8 bases fitting TRBD1. Germline V gene sequence: CDR1 DFQATT, CDR2 SNEGSKA (reference sequence). This CDR3 is built from 16 residues. The J segment lost 2 bases and the V segment lost 0 bases, leaving 9 bases of the junction unmatched. The CDR3 sequence is CSARDRTTGAPYEQYF. The CDR3 DNA reads as TGCAGTGCTAGAGATCGGACGACAGGGGCGCCCTACGAGCAGTACTTC.

This clonotype was counted only a few times. The rearrangement uses TRBV6-2 or TRBV6-3 and TRBJ2-1; 10 bases are a match to TRBD2. Per the germline V gene, CDR1 is MNHEY and CDR2 is SVGEGT. This CDR3 has 14 amino acids. The ends lost 2 bases at V and 10 bases at J; junction bases unmatched: 5. CDR3 sequence reads: CASSYVAGGQEQFF. The CDR3 nucleotides are TGTGCCAGCAGTTACGTAGCGGGGGGTCAGGAGCAGTTCTTC.

This clonotype appeared a few times. The V call is TRBV6-2 or TRBV6-3, the J call TRBJ2-7; D ambiguous. CDR3 length: 14 residues. Germline V lookup: CDR1 MNHEY, CDR2 SVGEGT. The V end was cut by 5 bases, the J end by 6 bases, with 17 bases between. The chain's CDR3 is CASSQSTEVSEQYF. Here the CDR3 DNA reads TGTGCCAGCAGTCAGTCCACAGAGGTGAGCGAGCAGTACTTC.

Worth noting for this clonotype: A read error may produce the germline difference seen at one junction end. This chain joins TRBV7-2 and TRBJ2-1, with D uncertain. The CDR3 sequence is 14 residues long. Germline V gene lookup returns CDR1 SGHTA and CDR2 FQGNSA. CDR3 region: CASSLRTNYDEQFF. CDR3 sequence (DNA): TGTGCCAGCAGCCTCCGGACGAACTACGATGAACAGTTCTTC.

The J gene is TRBJ2-7, the V gene TRBV6-2 or TRBV6-3, with 8 bases that match TRBD1. The ends lost 6 bases at V and 3 bases at J; junction bases unmatched: 10. In germline, CDR1 is MNHEY, CDR2 SVGEGT. This CDR3 spans 15 amino acids. The CDR3 DNA reads TGTGCCAGCAGACGGGAAGGACAGGGTATCTACGAGCAGTACTTC. Encoded protein: CASRREGQGIYEQYF.

The genes are TRBV2 and TRBJ2-1, with 7 nucleotides matching TRBD2. The CDR3 covers 16 residues. After removal of 3 bases from V and 5 bases from J, the junction contained 10 bases not matched to a gene. CDR1 is SNHLY and CDR2 is FYNNEI in the germline V gene. CDR3 nucleotide sequence: TGTGCCAGCAGTGACCCCGGGGAGGGAACCAACAATGAGCAGTTCTTC. Protein sequence: CASSDPGEGTNNEQFF.

Notes on this clonotype: A much larger clone lies one base from this, so it may be a read error. The chain carries TRBV4-3 and TRBJ1-2; 9 bases are a match to TRBD1. V was pared by 3 bases and J by 2 bases, with 10 bases of the junction left unmatched. From germline, CDR1 is LGHNA and CDR2 YSLEER. CDR3 length equals 17 residues. The CDR3 region has the DNA TGCGCCAGCAGCCAGCTAATTGTGGACAGGGGAAACTATGGCTACACCTTC. It specifies CASSQLIVDRGNYGYTF.

The chain carries TRBV3-1 and TRBJ2-7, with 7 bases fitting TRBD2. Trimming removed 4 bases from V and 0 bases from J; junction bases left unmatched: 6. CDR1 is LGHDT, CDR2 YNNKEL, per germline (reference sequence). The CDR3 runs 15 residues. The CDR3 nucleotides read TGTGCCAGCAGCCCTACTAGCGAGAGCTCCTACGAGCAGTACTTC. Translating it yields CASSPTSESSYEQYF.

The V and J genes are TRBV14 and TRBJ2-5, with TRBD2 matching over 8 bases. This CDR3 comprises 17 residues. The ends lost 2 bases at V and 4 bases at J; junction bases unmatched: 12. Germline V gives CDR1 SGHDN, CDR2 FVKESK. CDR3 sequence: CASSQRRVLAATETQYF. The CDR3 region has the DNA TGTGCCAGCAGCCAACGGAGAGTACTAGCGGCTACAGAGACCCAGTACTTC.

V is TRBV10-3 and J is TRBJ2-5; D call uncertain. Per germline, CDR1 ENHRY and CDR2 SYGVKD. Trimming shortened V by 6 bases and J by 11 bases, and 28 bases separated the two germline ends. The CDR3 consists of 16 residues. CDR3 loop: CAISRPPVLYYNEQYF. The DNA of the CDR3 is TGTGCCATCAGCAGACCCCCTGTCCTTTACTACAATGAGCAGTACTTC.

This clonotype was recorded a few times. V usage is TRBV9 and J usage is TRBJ1-2; D call uncertain. The germline CDR1 and CDR2 sequences are SGDLS and YYNGEE. The CDR3 sequence is 17 residues long. Trimming removed 4 bases at V and 4 bases at J, with 23 bases between. For the CDR3, the DNA is TGTGCCAGCAGCTCCCCCCGCGACAATCCTCTACTCTATGGCTACACCTTC. This gives the protein CASSSPRDNPLLYGYTF.

Only a few counts were recorded for this clonotype. This sequence joins TRBV10-3 and TRBJ2-1; 11 bases agree with TRBD2. The J call may not be correct, given that the DNA end is closer to TRBJ2-7. CDR3 length equals 15 residues. The germline CDR1 and CDR2 sequences are ENHRY and SYGVKD. CDR3 coding DNA: TGTGCCATCAGGCTAGCGGGGGGCTCCTACAATGAGCAGTACTTC. Translated, it gives CAIRLAGGSYNEQYF.

This clonotype was seen a few times. The chain links TRBV7-9 to TRBJ2-5; no clear D. The J call may be faulty, since TRBJ2-7 better matches the DNA end. This CDR3 has 11 amino acids. Germline CDR1 reads SEHNR; CDR2 reads FQNEAQ (reference sequence). CDR3 nucleotide sequence: TGTGCCAGCAGGGACGTCAGCGAGCAGTACTTC. Its protein product is CASRDVSEQYF.

This clonotype showed up just a few times. This chain connects TRBV29-1 to TRBJ1-2; D remains unclear. This CDR3 is built from 14 residues. The germline CDR1 and CDR2 sequences are SQVTM and ANQGSEA. Trimming shortened V by 0 bases and J by 4 bases, and 12 bases separated the two germline ends. This chain's CDR3 is CSVEDRGWSYGYTF. The CDR3 DNA sequence: TGCAGCGTTGAAGATAGAGGGTGGAGCTATGGCTACACCTTC.

This clonotype was observed a few times. This rearrangement joins TRBV7-9 to TRBJ2-5; D is uncertain. CDR3 length: 14 amino acids. The germline CDR1 and CDR2 sequences are SEHNR and FQNEAQ (reference sequence). Trimming removed 5 bases from V and 1 base from J, with 11 bases in between. The CDR3 loop reads CASSEDGSQETQYF. For the CDR3, the DNA is TGTGCCAGCAGCGAAGATGGCAGCCAAGAGACCCAGTACTTC.

The genes are TRBV5-6 and TRBJ1-5; TRBD1 might be the D (6 bases). Germline V gene lookup returns CDR1 SGHDT and CDR2 YYEEEE. The CDR3 runs 15 residues. V was clipped by 3 bases and J by 4 bases, with 14 bases between them. Written as DNA, the CDR3 is TGTGCCAGCAGCTCCCGGGACACAAATAATCAGCCCCAGCATTTT. Translated, it gives CASSSRDTNNQPQHF.

Concerning this clonotype: Relative to the germline gene, one junction end is altered; a read error may explain this. The chain is built from TRBV20-1 and TRBJ1-1; TRBD1 is a possible D gene (6 bases). From germline, CDR1 is DFQATT and CDR2 SNEGSKA (reference sequence). CDR3 length equals 14 residues. The CDR3 reads CSAILGHQNTEAFF. In nucleotides, the CDR3 is TGTAGTGCTATCTTGGGACACCAAAACACTGAAGCTTTCTTT.

This sequence joins TRBV4-3 and TRBJ2-2; D gene ambiguous. In germline, CDR1 is LGHNA, CDR2 YSLEER. V lost 0 bases, J lost 2 bases, and 4 bases lay in between. CDR3 length: 14 amino acids. CDR3 loop: CASSQDHNTGELFF. The DNA for the CDR3 is TGCGCCAGCAGCCAAGATCACAACACCGGGGAGCTGTTTTTT.

The chain links TRBV20-1 to TRBJ1-2; D is undetermined. The CDR3 is 17 residues long. Per the germline V gene, CDR1 is DFQATT and CDR2 is SNEGSKA (reference sequence). V was trimmed by 0 bases and J by 5 bases, leaving 22 bases between them. The chain's CDR3 is CSARDYSDGSGKYGYTF. As DNA, the CDR3 is TGCAGTGCTAGAGACTACTCAGATGGGTCGGGGAAATATGGCTACACCTTC.

This chain joins TRBV6-6 and TRBJ2-3, with D unclear. Germline loops: CDR1 MNHNY, CDR2 SVGAGI (reference sequence). The CDR3 runs 14 residues. V lost 2 bases and J 2 bases, leaving 8 bases between the germline ends. DNA of the CDR3: TGTGCCAGCAGTTACGCGGCTAACACAGATACGCAGTATTTT. Its protein product is CASSYAANTDTQYF.

This chain links TRBV9 with TRBJ1-1; 9 bases agree with TRBD1. CDR1 is SGDLS, CDR2 YYNGEE, per germline. The CDR3 is 16 residues long. The V segment lost 3 bases and the J segment 4 bases; nucleotides outside the gene matches: 10. As DNA, the CDR3 is TGTGCCAGCAGCGCGGGGGGGACAGGGTGGGGCACTGAAGCTTTCTTT. Translating it yields CASSAGGTGWGTEAFF.

J is TRBJ1-2 and V is TRBV3-1, with D perhaps TRBD1 (6 bases). CDR3 size: 21 residues. Germline lookup yields CDR1 LGHDT and CDR2 YNNKEL (reference sequence). V gave up 1 base and J gave up 2 bases, with 29 bases separating them. CDR3 nucleotide sequence: TGTGCCAGCAGCCAAGGCCTAACCCACCTTCCCTTGACAGGCCTCAACTATGGCTACACCTTC. Translation gives CASSQGLTHLPLTGLNYGYTF.

This clonotype appeared a single time. The junction differs from germline at one of its ends, possibly a read error. This rearrangement joins TRBV13 to TRBJ2-3; D possibly matches TRBD1 or TRBD2 (5 bases each). Germline CDR1 is PRHDT and CDR2 is FYEKMQ (reference sequence). The CDR3 contains 14 residues. CDR3 bases: TGTGCCAGCAGCCTCTATGCTAGCACAGGTACGCAGTATTTT. It translates to CASSLYASTGTQYF.

This chain joins TRBV29-1 and TRBJ1-1; D might be TRBD1 (5 bases). V was cut by 4 bases and J by 1 base, with 10 bases left in between. The CDR3 runs to 13 residues. Germline CDR1 reads SQVTM; CDR2 reads ANQGSEA. CDR3 bases: TGCAGCGTTGGAGGAGGGACGAACACTGAAGCTTTCTTT. Its translation is CSVGGGTNTEAFF. The variable domain in full, completed from reference TRBV29-1 and TRBJ1-1, reads SAVISQKPSRDICQRGTSLTIQCQVDSQVTMMFWYRQQPGQSLTLIATANQGSEATYESGFVIDKFPISRPNLTFSTLTVSNMSPEDSSIYLCSVGGGTNTEAFFGQGTRLTVV.